The 11 T cell receptor beta chains below come from one sample, sequenced in a study of CD4 T cells in relation to SARS-CoV-2 and coronaviruses. Clones were sequenced by immunoSEQ multiplex PCR, and TCRdb holds only the in-frame ones, with some missing. Of 68,000 or so clones in the sample, 93% were seen once. Before the COVID-19 pandemic, during about 2011-2019, CD4+ T cells were taken from unexposed donors. Sequencing used naive CD4+ T cells from PBMCs. Noted subset: naive CD4+ T cells isolated by negative enrichment. The receptors here all came from a human donor in good health.

V gene TRBV19 combines with J gene TRBJ2-7; 9 bases agree with TRBD2. The CDR3 extends over 15 amino acids. The germline V gene encodes CDR1 LNHDA and CDR2 SQIVND (reference sequence). The V segment lost 8 bases and the J segment 3 bases; nucleotides outside the gene matches: 11. In DNA form, the CDR3 reads TGTGCCAGTCGCGGTGAGGCTAGCGGGGACTACGAGCAGTACTTC. Encoded protein: CASRGEASGDYEQYF.

The V and J genes are TRBV5-1 and TRBJ1-1; D gene ambiguous. The CDR3 is 14 residues long. Germline V gene data show CDR1 as SGHRS and CDR2 as YFSETQ. V shed 6 bases and J shed 3 bases, with 15 bases lying between them. CDR3 protein: CASTKGNGDTEAFF. DNA of the CDR3: TGCGCCAGCACCAAGGGAAACGGGGACACTGAAGCTTTCTTT. Variable domain in full (rest from reference TRBV5-1 and TRBJ1-1): KAGVTQTPRYLIKTRGQQVTLSCSPISGHRSVSWYQQTPGQGLQFLFEYFSETQRNKGNFPGRFSGRQFSNSRSEMNVSTLELGDSALYLCASTKGNGDTEAFFGQGTRLTVV.

The V call is TRBV7-2, the J call TRBJ1-5, with D unclear. CDR1 SGHTA and CDR2 FQGNSA come from the germline V gene. This CDR3 spans 13 amino acids. Trimming cost V 4 bases and J 7 bases, with 11 bases left between them. The DNA for the CDR3 is TGTGCCAGCAGCTGGAGGGTGGGGCAGCCCCAGCATTTT. This gives the protein CASSWRVGQPQHF. The full variable domain, its missing parts supplied by reference TRBV7-2 and TRBJ1-5, is GAGVSQSPSNKVTEKGKDVELRCDPISGHTALYWYRQSLGQGLEFLIYFQGNSAPDKSGLPSDRFSAERTGGSVSTLTIQRTQQEDSAVYLCASSWRVGQPQHFGDGTRLSIL.

The sample holds one count of this clone. This rearrangement joins TRBV29-1 to TRBJ2-3; D may be TRBD2 (5 bases). The CDR3 runs 12 residues. V was trimmed by 3 bases and J by 3 bases, leaving 7 bases between them. Germline CDR1 and CDR2: SQVTM and ANQGSEA. For the CDR3, the DNA is TGCAGCGTTGATGGAGGAACAGATACGCAGTATTTT. The encoded protein is CSVDGGTDTQYF.

The chain combines TRBV27 with TRBJ1-2; 9 bases align to TRBD1. Per the germline V gene, CDR1 is MNHEY and CDR2 is SMNVEV (reference sequence). The CDR3 has 16 residues. V dropped 0 bases and J dropped 3; count of bases not matched to a gene: 5. CDR3 bases: TGTGCCAGCAGTTTATCGAGACAGGGGGGGGACTATGGCTACACCTTC. This gives the protein CASSLSRQGGDYGYTF.

The V call is TRBV15, the J call TRBJ2-7; 7 positions agree with TRBD1. The ends lost 5 bases at V and 2 bases at J; junction bases unmatched: 9. CDR1 is LNHNV, CDR2 YYDKDF, per germline (reference sequence). This CDR3 contains 15 residues. Written as DNA, the CDR3 is TGTGCCACCAGCCTTAGTCGGGACAGAACCTACGAGCAGTACTTC. Protein sequence: CATSLSRDRTYEQYF.

This chain uses TRBV19 with TRBJ1-1; no definite D call. This CDR3 has 14 amino acids. Per the germline V gene, CDR1 is LNHDA and CDR2 is SQIVND (reference sequence). V was shortened by 4 bases and J by 0 bases, with 9 bases between the two germline ends. CDR3 in amino acids: CASSTRHLNTEAFF. In DNA, the CDR3 is TGTGCCAGTAGTACCAGACATCTGAACACTGAAGCTTTCTTT.

The rearrangement links TRBV7-2 to TRBJ2-1, with D uncertain. Looked up from germline, CDR1 is SGHTA and CDR2 is FQGNSA. The CDR3 is made up of 14 amino acids. The V end lost 9 bases, the J end lost 1 base, and 13 bases lay between the germline ends. CDR3 residues: CASNRLASYNEQFF. The CDR3 bases are TGTGCCAGTAACCGACTCGCTTCCTACAATGAGCAGTTCTTC.

The chain employs TRBV28 and TRBJ1-1; no clear D gene. This CDR3 has 12 amino acids. Germline CDR1 is MDHEN and CDR2 is SYDVKM. The V gene lost 2 bases and the J gene lost 5 bases, with 6 bases spanning the gap. In DNA, the CDR3 is TGTGCCAGCAGTTTAGGGAGAACTGAAGCTTTCTTT. Amino acid sequence: CASSLGRTEAFF.

The genes are TRBV19 and TRBJ2-7, with D possibly matching TRBD1 (5 bases). Between the trimmed V and J ends, which lost 4 bases and 9 bases, there was a span of 19 bases. Germline assignment: CDR1 LNHDA and CDR2 SQIVND (reference sequence). The CDR3 has 14 residues. The CDR3 region has the DNA TGTGCCAGTAGTACGAACAGTGGCCAGGGCGCGCAGTACTTC. This codes for CASSTNSGQGAQYF.

The CDR3 coding sequence is TGTGCCAGCAGCTTATCAGATACGCAGTATTTT. It specifies CASSLSDTQYF. The chain uses TRBV7-9 and TRBJ2-3; D unclear. V dropped 2 bases and J dropped 4 bases, with 1 base sitting between them. Germline V gene data show CDR1 as SEHNR and CDR2 as FQNEAQ (reference sequence). CDR3 length equals 11 residues.